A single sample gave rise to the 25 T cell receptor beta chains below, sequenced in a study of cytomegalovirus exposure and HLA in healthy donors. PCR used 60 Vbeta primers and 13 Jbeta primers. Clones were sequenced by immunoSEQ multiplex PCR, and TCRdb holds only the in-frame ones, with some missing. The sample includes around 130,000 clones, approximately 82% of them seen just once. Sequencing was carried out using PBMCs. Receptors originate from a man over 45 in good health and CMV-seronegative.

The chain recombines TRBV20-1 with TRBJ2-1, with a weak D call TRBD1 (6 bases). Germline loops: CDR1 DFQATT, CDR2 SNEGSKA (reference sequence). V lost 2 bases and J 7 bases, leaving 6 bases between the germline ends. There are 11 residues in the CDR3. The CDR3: CSARQGNEQFF. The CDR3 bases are TGCAGTGCTAGACAGGGGAATGAGCAGTTCTTC.

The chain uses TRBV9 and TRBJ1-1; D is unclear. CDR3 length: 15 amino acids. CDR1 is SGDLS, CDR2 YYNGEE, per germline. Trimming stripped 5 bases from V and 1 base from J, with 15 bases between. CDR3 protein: CASRRLDFGNTEAFF. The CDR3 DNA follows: TGTGCCAGCAGGAGGTTGGACTTTGGGAACACTGAAGCTTTCTTT.

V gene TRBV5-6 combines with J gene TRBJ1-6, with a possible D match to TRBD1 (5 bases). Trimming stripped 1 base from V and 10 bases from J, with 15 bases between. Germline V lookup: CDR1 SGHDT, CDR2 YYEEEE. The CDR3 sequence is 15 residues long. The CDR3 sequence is CASSLYAGMGSPLHF. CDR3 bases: TGTGCCAGCAGCTTGTATGCAGGGATGGGGTCACCCCTCCACTTT. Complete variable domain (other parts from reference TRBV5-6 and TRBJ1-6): DAGVTQSPTHLIKTRGQQVTLRCSPKSGHDTVSWYQQALGQGPQFIFQYYEEEERQRGNFPDRFSGHQFPNYSSELNVNALLLGDSALYLCASSLYAGMGSPLHFGNGTRLTVT.

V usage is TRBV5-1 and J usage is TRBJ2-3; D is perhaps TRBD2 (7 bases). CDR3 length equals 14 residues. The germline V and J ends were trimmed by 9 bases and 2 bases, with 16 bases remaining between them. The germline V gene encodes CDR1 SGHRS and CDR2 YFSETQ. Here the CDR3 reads CATAGAVDTDTQYF. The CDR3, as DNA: TGCGCCACCGCGGGGGCCGTTGACACAGATACGCAGTATTTT.

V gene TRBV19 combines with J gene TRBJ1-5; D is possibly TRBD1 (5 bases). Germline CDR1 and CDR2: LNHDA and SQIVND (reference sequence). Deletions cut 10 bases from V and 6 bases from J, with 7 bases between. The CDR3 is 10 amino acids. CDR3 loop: CATGGQPQHF. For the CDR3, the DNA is TGTGCCACCGGGGGTCAGCCCCAGCATTTT.

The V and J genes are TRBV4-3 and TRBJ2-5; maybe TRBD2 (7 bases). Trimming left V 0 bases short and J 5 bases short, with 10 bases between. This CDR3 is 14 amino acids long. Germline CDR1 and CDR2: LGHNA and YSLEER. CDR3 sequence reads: CASSQDGGAETQYF. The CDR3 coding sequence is TGCGCCAGCAGCCAAGATGGGGGGGCGGAGACCCAGTACTTC.

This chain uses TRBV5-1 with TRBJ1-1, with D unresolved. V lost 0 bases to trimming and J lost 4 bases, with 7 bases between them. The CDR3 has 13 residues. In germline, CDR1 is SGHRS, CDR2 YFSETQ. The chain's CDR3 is CASSLGGLTEAFF. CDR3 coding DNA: TGCGCCAGCAGCTTGGGCGGTCTCACTGAAGCTTTCTTT.

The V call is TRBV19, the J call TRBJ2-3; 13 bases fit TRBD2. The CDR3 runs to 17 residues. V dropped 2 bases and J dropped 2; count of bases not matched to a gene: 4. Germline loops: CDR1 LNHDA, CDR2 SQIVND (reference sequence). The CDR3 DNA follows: TGTGCCAGTAGTATAACCGGACTAGCGGGGGACACAGATACGCAGTATTTT. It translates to CASSITGLAGDTDTQYF. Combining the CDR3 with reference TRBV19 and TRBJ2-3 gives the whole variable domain DGGITQSPKYLFRKEGQNVTLSCEQNLNHDAMYWYRQDPGQGLRLIYYSQIVNDFQKGDIAEGYSVSREKKESFPLTVTSAQKNPTAFYLCASSITGLAGDTDTQYFGPGTRLTVL.

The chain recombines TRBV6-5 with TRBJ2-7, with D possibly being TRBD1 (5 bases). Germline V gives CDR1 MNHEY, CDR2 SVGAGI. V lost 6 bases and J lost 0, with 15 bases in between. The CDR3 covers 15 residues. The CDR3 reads CASRQQGWVSYEQYF. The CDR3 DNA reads TGTGCCAGCAGACAGCAGGGTTGGGTCTCCTACGAGCAGTACTTC.

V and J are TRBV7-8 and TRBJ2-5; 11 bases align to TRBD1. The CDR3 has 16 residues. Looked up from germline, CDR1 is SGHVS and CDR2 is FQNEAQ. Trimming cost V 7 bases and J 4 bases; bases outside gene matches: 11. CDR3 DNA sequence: TGTGCCAGCACCACCCGGACAGGGGGCGGCGGAGAGACCCAGTACTTC. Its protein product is CASTTRTGGGGETQYF.

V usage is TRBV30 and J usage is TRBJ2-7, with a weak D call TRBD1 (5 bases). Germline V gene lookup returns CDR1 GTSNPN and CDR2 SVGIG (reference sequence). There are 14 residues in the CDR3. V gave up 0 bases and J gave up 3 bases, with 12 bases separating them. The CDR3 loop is CAWSVGRQGYEQYF. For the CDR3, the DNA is TGTGCCTGGAGTGTAGGCCGGCAGGGCTACGAGCAGTACTTC.

This CDR3 reads CASSLRDRDGANVLTF. CDR3 nucleotides: TGCGCCAGCAGCCTCCGGGACAGGGATGGGGCCAACGTCCTGACTTTC. V is TRBV4-1 and J is TRBJ2-6; TRBD1 agrees at 9 bases. The J segment lost 3 bases and the V segment lost 4 bases, leaving 4 bases of the junction unmatched. The CDR3 consists of 16 residues. Per the germline V gene, CDR1 is MGHRA and CDR2 is YSYEKL.

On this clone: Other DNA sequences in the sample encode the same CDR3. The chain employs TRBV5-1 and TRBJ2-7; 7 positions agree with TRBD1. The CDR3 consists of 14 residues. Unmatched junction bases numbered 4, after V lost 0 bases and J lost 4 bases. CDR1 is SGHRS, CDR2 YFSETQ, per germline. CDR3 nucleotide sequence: TGCGCCAGCAGCTTGGCCGGACAGGTTTACGAGCAGTACTTC. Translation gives CASSLAGQVYEQYF.

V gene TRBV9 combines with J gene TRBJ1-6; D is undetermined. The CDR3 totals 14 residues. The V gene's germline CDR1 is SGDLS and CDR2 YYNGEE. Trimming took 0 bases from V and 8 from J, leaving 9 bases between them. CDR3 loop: CASSVALVDSPLHF. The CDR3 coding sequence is TGTGCCAGCAGCGTAGCCTTAGTCGATTCACCCCTCCACTTT.

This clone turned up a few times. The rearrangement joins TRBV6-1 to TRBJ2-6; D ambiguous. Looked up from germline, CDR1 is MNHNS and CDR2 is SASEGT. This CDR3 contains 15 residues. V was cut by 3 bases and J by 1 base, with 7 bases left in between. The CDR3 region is CASSDSHSGANVLTF. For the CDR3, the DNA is TGTGCCAGCAGTGATTCCCATTCTGGGGCCAACGTCCTGACTTTC.

DNA of the CDR3: TGTGCCAGTAGTATAGCCTTTTTTTTTGGACAGGGTAACACTGAAGCTTTCTTT. Translation: CASSIAFFFGQGNTEAFF. V usage is TRBV19 and J usage is TRBJ1-1, with 8 bases identical to TRBD1. V lost 1 base to trimming and J lost 2 bases; unmatched junction nucleotides: 12. Germline CDR1 reads LNHDA; CDR2 reads SQIVND (reference sequence). This CDR3 has 18 amino acids. Based on the CDR3 plus reference TRBV19 and TRBJ1-1, the full variable domain is DGGITQSPKYLFRKEGQNVTLSCEQNLNHDAMYWYRQDPGQGLRLIYYSQIVNDFQKGDIAEGYSVSREKKESFPLTVTSAQKNPTAFYLCASSIAFFFGQGNTEAFFGQGTRLTVV.

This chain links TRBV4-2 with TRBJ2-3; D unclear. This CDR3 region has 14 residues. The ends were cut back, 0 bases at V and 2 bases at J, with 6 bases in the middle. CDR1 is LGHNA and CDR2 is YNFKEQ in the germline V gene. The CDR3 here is CASSQDLVTDTQYF. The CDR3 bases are TGTGCCAGCAGCCAAGATCTCGTCACAGATACGCAGTATTTT.

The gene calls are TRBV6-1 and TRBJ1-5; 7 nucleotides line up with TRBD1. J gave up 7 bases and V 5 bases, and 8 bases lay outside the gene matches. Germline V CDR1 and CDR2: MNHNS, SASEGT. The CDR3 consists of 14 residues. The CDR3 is CASSWTGENQPQHF. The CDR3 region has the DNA TGTGCCAGCAGTTGGACAGGAGAAAACCAGCCCCAGCATTTT.

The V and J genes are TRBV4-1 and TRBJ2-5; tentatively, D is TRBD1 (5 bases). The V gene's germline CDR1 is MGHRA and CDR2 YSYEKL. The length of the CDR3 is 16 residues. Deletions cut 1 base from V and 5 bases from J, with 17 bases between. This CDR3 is CASSQGAGVGRETQYF. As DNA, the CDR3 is TGCGCCAGCAGCCAAGGGGCTGGGGTGGGGCGGGAGACCCAGTACTTC.

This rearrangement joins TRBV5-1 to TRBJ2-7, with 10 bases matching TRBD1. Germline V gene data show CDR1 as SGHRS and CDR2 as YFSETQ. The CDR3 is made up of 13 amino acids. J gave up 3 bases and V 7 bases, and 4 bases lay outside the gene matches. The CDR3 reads CASGDRGGYEQYF. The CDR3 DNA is TGCGCCAGCGGGGACAGGGGTGGCTACGAGCAGTACTTC.

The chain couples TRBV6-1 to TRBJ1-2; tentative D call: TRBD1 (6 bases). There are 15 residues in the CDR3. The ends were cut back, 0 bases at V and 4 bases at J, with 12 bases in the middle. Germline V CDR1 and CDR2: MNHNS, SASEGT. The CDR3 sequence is CASSEAQEGGYGYTF. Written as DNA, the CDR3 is TGTGCCAGCAGTGAAGCGCAGGAAGGGGGCTATGGCTACACCTTC.

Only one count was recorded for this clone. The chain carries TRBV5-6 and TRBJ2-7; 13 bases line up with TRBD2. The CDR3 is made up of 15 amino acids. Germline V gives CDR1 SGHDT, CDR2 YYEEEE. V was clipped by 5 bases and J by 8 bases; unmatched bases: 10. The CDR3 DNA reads TGTGCCAGCAGTCAACCCGGGACTAGCGGGGAGAAGCAGTACTTC. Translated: CASSQPGTSGEKQYF. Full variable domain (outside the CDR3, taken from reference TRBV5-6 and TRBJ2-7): DAGVTQSPTHLIKTRGQQVTLRCSPKSGHDTVSWYQQALGQGPQFIFQYYEEEERQRGNFPDRFSGHQFPNYSSELNVNALLLGDSALYLCASSQPGTSGEKQYFGPGTRLTVT.

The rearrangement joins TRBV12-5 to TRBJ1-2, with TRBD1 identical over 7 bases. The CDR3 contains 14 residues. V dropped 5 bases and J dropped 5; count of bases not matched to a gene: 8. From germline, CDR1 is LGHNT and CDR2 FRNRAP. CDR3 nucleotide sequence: TGTGCTAGTGGTCTCCCGGGACAGAAATATGGCTACACCTTC. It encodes CASGLPGQKYGYTF.

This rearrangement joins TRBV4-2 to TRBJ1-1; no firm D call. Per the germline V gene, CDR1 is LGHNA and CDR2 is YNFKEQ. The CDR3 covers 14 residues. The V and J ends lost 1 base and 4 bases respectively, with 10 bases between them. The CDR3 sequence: CASSQGLVVTEAFF. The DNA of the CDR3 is TGTGCCAGCAGCCAAGGACTCGTAGTCACTGAAGCTTTCTTT.

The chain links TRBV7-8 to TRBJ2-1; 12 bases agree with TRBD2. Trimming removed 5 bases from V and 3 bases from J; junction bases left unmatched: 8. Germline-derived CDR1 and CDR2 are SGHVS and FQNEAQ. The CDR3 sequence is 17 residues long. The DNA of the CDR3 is TGTGCCAGCAGCGCCCGACTAGCGGGGGTTAACTACAATGAGCAGTTCTTC. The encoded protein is CASSARLAGVNYNEQFF.